The sequence of this TCR beta chain was determined in a study of control samples from healthy donors and cancer patients. TCRdb's table, derived via immunoSEQ multiplex PCR, lists solely in-frame clones and lacks some. The sample gives roughly 130,000 clones, approximately 94% of which show up once; 1.5% to 2% is in the top ten. This clonotype originated in a man aged 45-65 years with head and neck cancer. The sample comprised PBMCs.

The CDR3 nucleotides read TGTGCCAGCACCAGACTGGATTCTAATGAAAAACTGTTTTTT. This translates into CASTRLDSNEKLFF. The chain recombines TRBV7-9 with TRBJ1-4, with D unclear. Germline V gives CDR1 SEHNR, CDR2 FQNEAQ (reference sequence). This CDR3 comprises 14 residues. Trimming pared 7 bases from V and 3 bases from J, leaving 12 bases between. Full variable domain (rest looked up from reference TRBV7-9 and TRBJ1-4): DTGVSQNPRHKITKRGQNVTFRCDPISEHNRLYWYRQTLGQGPEFLTYFQNEAQLEKSRLLSDRFSAERPKGSFSTLEIQRTEQGDSAMYLCASTRLDSNEKLFFGSGTQLSVL.